The rows below give T cell receptor beta chains drawn from one sample of a study of cytomegalovirus exposure and HLA in healthy donors. Sequencing used immunoSEQ multiplex PCR; TCRdb keeps in-frame clones, though not all of them. Of 120,000 to 150,000 clones in the sample, roughly 80% were seen once. Specimen: PBMCs. These receptors were taken from a woman in her twenties or thirties in good health and CMV-seronegative. Each CDR3 is given with its conserved first and last residue. Each record gives: CDR3 length, V gene, J gene, D gene, clone size, CDR3 protein, CDR3 DNA. A D gene is named only where the DNA matches it firmly. Only part of the rows carry a size: once, few, many, or a class if the clone is expanded.

>13|TRBV6-5|TRBJ2-3|NA|NA
CASSYDRTDTQYF
TGTGCCAGCAGTTACGACAGGACAGATACGCAGTATTTT
>14|TRBV2|TRBJ2-1|NA|NA
CASSAVGSGNEQFF
TGTGCCAGCAGCGCCGTGGGTAGCGGAAATGAGCAGTTCTTC
>15|TRBV5-4|TRBJ2-2|TRBD2|once
CASSLTSGITGELFF
TGTGCCAGCAGCTTGACCAGCGGGATCACCGGGGAGCTGTTTTTT
>14|TRBV7-3|TRBJ2-7|NA|NA
CASSLEARGSEQYF
TGTGCCAGCAGCTTAGAAGCCAGGGGATCCGAGCAGTACTTC
>12|TRBV29-1|TRBJ2-4|TRBD1|NA
CSGRGHENIQYF
TGCAGCGGAAGGGGGCATGAAAACATTCAGTACTTC
>18|TRBV7-6|TRBJ2-2|NA|once
CASSSLSQWGRVSGELFF
TGTGCCAGCAGCTCCCTTAGTCAATGGGGGCGCGTATCCGGGGAGCTGTTTTTT
>14|TRBV18|TRBJ2-1|TRBD2|NA
CASSPSGRKGEQFF
TGTGCCAGCTCCCCCAGCGGGAGGAAGGGTGAGCAGTTCTTC
>14|TRBV5-6|TRBJ2-5|NA|NA
CASSLQQGWETQYF
TGTGCCAGCAGCTTGCAACAGGGATGGGAGACCCAGTACTTC
>14|TRBV25-1|TRBJ2-4|NA|NA
CASSDRVAKNIQYF
TGTGCCAGCAGTGACAGGGTAGCCAAAAACATTCAGTACTTC
>15|TRBV28|TRBJ2-7|TRBD1|NA
CASSSAGTAYYEQYF
TGTGCCAGCAGTTCAGCCGGGACAGCCTACTACGAGCAGTACTTC
>16|TRBV5-6|TRBJ2-1|TRBD2|NA
CASSLPGLAGDNEQFF
TGTGCCAGCAGCTTGCCCGGACTAGCGGGAGACAATGAGCAGTTCTTC
>13|TRBV19|TRBJ1-5|NA|NA
CASADRSNQPQHF
TGTGCCAGTGCCGACAGGAGCAATCAGCCCCAGCATTTT
>16|TRBV7-9|TRBJ2-3|TRBD2|NA
CASSPLSGGGTDTQYF
TGTGCCAGCAGCCCCCTAAGCGGGGGGGGCACAGATACGCAGTATTTT
>14|TRBV5-1|TRBJ2-2|TRBD1|few
CASAGTGSTGELFF
TGCGCCAGCGCCGGGACAGGGTCGACCGGGGAGCTGTTTTTT
>15|TRBV14|TRBJ1-1|TRBD1|NA
CASSHRDRGNTEAFF
TGTGCCAGCAGCCACCGGGACAGGGGAAACACTGAAGCTTTCTTT
>14|TRBV11-2|TRBJ1-6|TRBD1|NA
CASSLGTGDSPLHF
TGTGCCAGCAGCTTGGGGACAGGGGATTCACCCCTCCACTTT
>13|TRBV7-8|TRBJ2-1|TRBD2|NA
CASSLRGGMGQFF
TGTGCCAGCAGCTTAAGGGGAGGGATGGGGCAGTTCTTC
>16|TRBV7-2|TRBJ2-7|TRBD1|NA
CASSPIGDRKSYEQYF
TGTGCCAGCAGCCCCATTGGGGACAGGAAATCCTACGAGCAGTACTTC
>13|TRBV29-1|TRBJ2-5|TRBD2|NA
CSVSGGAEETQYF
TGCAGCGTTTCGGGAGGGGCTGAGGAGACCCAGTACTTC
>14|TRBV30|TRBJ1-3|NA|few
CAWTSGQYGNTIYF
TGTGCCTGGACCTCAGGGCAGTACGGAAACACCATATATTTT
>15|TRBV30|TRBJ1-6|TRBD1|NA
CAWSADRGFNSPLHF
TGTGCCTGGAGCGCGGACAGGGGTTTTAATTCACCCCTCCACTTT
>19|TRBV5-1|TRBJ2-6|TRBD1|NA
CASSLSGAGGFSGANVLTF
TGCGCCAGCAGCTTGAGTGGCGCAGGGGGCTTCTCTGGGGCCAACGTCCTGACTTTC
>12|TRBV27|TRBJ2-2|TRBD2|once
CASSRGAGELFF
TGTGCCAGCAGCCGGGGGGCCGGGGAGCTGTTTTTT
>16|TRBV7-6|TRBJ2-2|TRBD1|NA
CASSSRTQGANGELFF
TGTGCCAGCAGCTCCAGAACACAGGGGGCAAACGGGGAGCTGTTTTTT
>16|TRBV27|TRBJ1-5|NA|NA
CASSLSPETPGGPQHF
TGTGCCAGCAGTTTATCCCCGGAAACCCCGGGAGGGCCCCAGCATTTT
>13|TRBV11-2|TRBJ1-2|NA|NA
CASSSRTAYGYTF
TGTGCCAGCAGCTCCCGGACAGCCTATGGCTACACCTTC
>15|TRBV7-3|TRBJ2-5|NA|NA
CASSLTAGYQETQYF
TGTGCCAGCAGCTTAACGGCGGGGTACCAAGAGACCCAGTACTTC
>14|TRBV7-2|TRBJ1-2|NA|NA
CASSSPGTNYGYTF
TGTGCCAGCAGCTCCCCCGGGACAAACTATGGCTACACCTTC
>15|TRBV18|TRBJ2-7|NA|NA
CASSPPAGSPHEQYF
TGTGCCAGCTCACCACCGGCGGGCTCCCCTCACGAGCAGTACTTC
>16|TRBV2|TRBJ1-2|TRBD1|NA
CASRPRTGGQGAIGTF
TGTGCCAGCAGACCTAGAACCGGGGGACAGGGGGCAATTGGAACCTTC
>15|TRBV4-1|TRBJ2-6|TRBD1|few
CASSRGQGVPSVLTF
TGCGCCAGCAGCCGGGGACAGGGAGTTCCATCCGTCCTGACTTTC
>20|TRBV4-1|TRBJ1-2|TRBD1|NA
CASSHHSLKTGGTLSPGYTF
TGCGCCAGCAGCCACCACTCCTTGAAGACAGGGGGCACTCTGAGTCCGGGCTACACCTTC
>17|TRBV5-1|TRBJ2-7|TRBD2|NA
CASSRAGGGALSYEQYF
TGCGCCAGCAGCAGGGCTGGCGGGGGGGCTCTCTCCTACGAGCAGTACTTC
>16|TRBV7-9|TRBJ2-3|TRBD2|once
CANSLSLAGVTDTQYF
TGTGCCAACAGCCTATCACTAGCGGGGGTGACAGATACGCAGTATTTT
>13|TRBV11-2|TRBJ2-2|NA|NA
CASSFPGSGELFF
TGTGCCAGCAGCTTCCCTGGGAGCGGGGAGCTGTTTTTT
>15|TRBV30|TRBJ1-1|TRBD1|few
CAWSPIGTENTEAFF
TGTGCCTGGAGTCCGATTGGGACAGAGAACACTGAAGCTTTCTTT
>14|TRBV11-3|TRBJ2-1|NA|NA
CASSLVGGYNEQFF
TGTGCCAGCAGCTTAGTTGGGGGGTACAATGAGCAGTTCTTC
>14|TRBV18|TRBJ2-7|TRBD1|once
CASSLRQGEYEQYF
TGTGCCAGCTCCCTGAGACAGGGGGAATACGAGCAGTACTTC
>13|TRBV6-1|TRBJ2-7|NA|NA
CASSEFQGDEQYF
TGTGCCAGCAGTGAATTTCAAGGGGACGAGCAGTACTTC
>17|TRBV7-8|TRBJ2-1|TRBD1|NA
CASSPVLDRGINNEQFF
TGTGCCAGCAGCCCCGTTTTGGACAGGGGAATTAACAATGAGCAGTTCTTC
>15|TRBV7-3|TRBJ1-1|NA|NA
CASSFVPRATTEAFF
TGTGCCAGCAGCTTTGTCCCCAGGGCGACCACTGAAGCTTTCTTT
>20|TRBV27|TRBJ2-2|TRBD1|NA
CASSASLTGLGVLGTGELFF
TGTGCCAGCAGTGCTAGCCTGACAGGGTTGGGAGTTCTTGGCACCGGGGAGCTGTTTTTT
>15|TRBV5-1|TRBJ2-1|TRBD2|NA
CASREWGGIYNEQFF
TGCGCCAGCAGAGAGTGGGGGGGTATTTACAATGAGCAGTTCTTC
>16|TRBV19|TRBJ2-3|TRBD1|NA
CASSEDRGLRTDTQYF
TGTGCCAGTAGTGAAGACAGGGGGCTGCGCACAGATACGCAGTATTTT
>13|TRBV19|TRBJ2-7|NA|once
CASSEGVRGEQYF
TGTGCCAGTAGTGAGGGTGTAAGAGGGGAGCAGTACTTC
>17|TRBV15|TRBJ2-5|TRBD2|NA
CATSRASGTSGGLTQYF
TGTGCCACCAGCAGGGCCAGCGGGACTAGCGGGGGCCTGACCCAGTACTTC
>15|TRBV5-1|TRBJ2-7|TRBD1|NA
CASSPRQGSTYEQYF
TGCGCCAGCAGCCCGAGACAGGGAAGTACCTACGAGCAGTACTTC
>17|TRBV9|TRBJ2-2|TRBD1|NA
CASGVARTGLYTGELFF
TGTGCCAGCGGCGTAGCCCGGACAGGGCTTTATACCGGGGAGCTGTTTTTT
>15|TRBV7-8|TRBJ1-1|NA|NA
CASSLAIRQNTEAFF
TGTGCCAGCAGCTTAGCTATAAGACAGAACACTGAAGCTTTCTTT
>15|TRBV6-6|TRBJ2-1|TRBD2|NA
CASSYGTSGGNEQFF
TGTGCCAGCAGTTACGGGACTAGCGGGGGCAATGAGCAGTTCTTC
>15|TRBV7-3|TRBJ2-5|NA|NA
CASSPQGDLQETQYF
TGTGCCAGCAGCCCCCAGGGGGACTTACAAGAGACCCAGTACTTC
>14|TRBV14|TRBJ2-1|NA|NA
CASSLLVAMHEQFF
TGTGCCAGCAGCCTCCTTGTAGCCATGCATGAGCAGTTCTTC
>10|TRBV6-4|TRBJ2-4|NA|NA
CASRGRDRVF
TGTGCCAGCAGGGGGCGGGACAGAGTGTTC
>16|TRBV29-1|TRBJ2-3|TRBD2|NA
CSAKGREGSSTDTQYF
TGCAGCGCTAAAGGGCGGGAGGGGTCTAGCACAGATACGCAGTATTTT
>15|TRBV7-9|TRBJ1-2|NA|NA
CASRAGLPPLLGYTF
TGTGCCTCACGGGCGGGGCTCCCTCCATTATTGGGCTACACCTTC
>15|TRBV27|TRBJ2-2|TRBD2|NA
CASSDQAGVTGELFF
TGTGCCAGCTCCGACCAAGCGGGGGTCACCGGGGAGCTGTTTTTT
>14|TRBV5-4|TRBJ1-6|NA|NA
CATGAGSVVSPLHF
TGTGCCACCGGCGCAGGATCGGTAGTTTCACCCCTCCACTTT
>16|TRBV2|TRBJ2-1|TRBD2|NA
CASRKPGLAGAYEQFF
TGTGCCAGCAGGAAACCGGGACTAGCGGGAGCCTATGAGCAGTTCTTC
>13|TRBV30|TRBJ1-4|TRBD1|few
CAWTLQGAEKLFF
TGTGCCTGGACGTTACAGGGGGCAGAAAAACTGTTTTTT